This T cell receptor (beta chain) comes out of a study of OX40 agonist ivuxolimab in advanced cancers. Study findings and constraints: Low normalized T-cell clonal expansion also characterized some of the nonresponders.

TCRdb's table, derived via immunoSEQ multiplex PCR, lists solely in-frame clones and lacks some. The sample carries 80,000 or so clones, more than 85% recorded once. Note on this clone: No antigen is known for it.

If patients had autoimmune disease history or systemic immunosuppression, they were excluded. Sampling of blood occurred at baseline, cycle 4 day 1, and cycle 7 day 1. This CDR3 comprises 14 residues. Trimming stripped 2 bases from V and 9 bases from J, with 14 bases between. In germline, CDR1 is MNHEY, CDR2 SVGAGI. The rearrangement uses TRBV6-5 and TRBJ2-1; maybe TRBD2 (5 bases). The clonotype comes from an adult with an advanced solid tumor such as melanoma, head and neck, liver or kidney cancer. The input for sequencing was CD4+ or CD8+ T cells sorted from blood, taken in a trial of the OX40 agonist ivuxolimab. CDR3 protein: CASSYADLTSEQFF. As DNA, the CDR3 is TGTGCCAGCAGTTACGCGGACCTCACTAGTGAGCAGTTCTTC.